These 17 T cell receptor beta chains originate from one sample sequenced in a study of blood T cells in healthy people across ages. The second PCR ran about 6 to 11 cycles with a sample-barcoded 5' primer and J-beta primers. TCRdb reprocessed the 5' RACE reads with MiXCR, giving one entry per CDR3 protein. The sample has about 1.4 million distinct CDR3 sequences, around 59% seen once. Input material: blood. The receptor set was obtained from a man between 18 and 29 years old in good health.

This chain uses TRBV12-3 or TRBV12-4 with TRBJ2-2, with TRBD2 identical over 12 bases. This CDR3 is 15 amino acids long. V trimming: 6 bases; J trimming: 4 bases; junction bases outside the gene matches: 3. CDR3 sequence: CASSLAGGATGELFF. For the CDR3, the DNA is TGTGCCAGCAGCCTAGCGGGAGGGGCCACCGGGGAGCTGTTTTTT.

The V gene is TRBV6-5, the J gene TRBJ2-7; the D is unclear. The V and J ends lost 0 bases and 7 bases respectively, with 16 bases between them. Germline loops: CDR1 MNHEY, CDR2 SVGAGI. The CDR3 has 15 amino acids. The CDR3, as DNA: TGTGCCAGCAGTTACTCGAGAAGTCTACCTCAAGAGCAGTACTTC. It specifies CASSYSRSLPQEQYF.

This clonotype was seen just once. V is TRBV6-5 and J is TRBJ2-2, with TRBD1 identical over 9 bases. Unmatched junction bases numbered 9, after V lost 7 bases and J lost 6 bases. CDR1 is MNHEY, CDR2 SVGAGI, per germline. This CDR3 comprises 15 residues. The CDR3 sequence is CASTQGQGGAGELFF. The CDR3 nucleotides are TGTGCCAGCACCCAGGGACAGGGAGGCGCCGGGGAGCTGTTTTTT.

The chain is built from TRBV7-2 and TRBJ2-3; 8 bases are shared with TRBD1. CDR1 and CDR2 (germline): SGHTA, FQGNSA. The CDR3 sequence is 15 residues long. Germline trimming cut 6 bases from V and 0 bases from J; bases unmatched to any gene: 5. CDR3 residues: CASRLDRASTDTQYF. The CDR3 DNA reads as TGTGCCAGCAGACTGGACAGGGCTAGCACAGATACGCAGTATTTT. Combining the CDR3 with reference TRBV7-2 and TRBJ2-3 gives the whole variable domain GAGVSQSPSNKVTEKGKDVELRCDPISGHTALYWYRQSLGQGLEFLIYFQGNSAPDKSGLPSDRFSAERTGGSVSTLTIQRTQQEDSAVYLCASRLDRASTDTQYFGPGTRLTVL.

The genes are TRBV24-1 and TRBJ2-5, with D perhaps TRBD1 (5 bases). Trimming removed 5 bases at V and 2 bases at J, with 14 bases between. The length of the CDR3 is 15 residues. Germline V gives CDR1 KGHDR, CDR2 SFDVKD. The CDR3 region is CATSVAVGAQETQYF. The CDR3 DNA reads as TGTGCCACCAGTGTTGCCGTAGGGGCACAAGAGACCCAGTACTTC.

The V gene is TRBV20-1, the J gene TRBJ2-2; 8 nucleotides align to TRBD1. V dropped 5 bases and J dropped 7; count of bases not matched to a gene: 6. The germline gives CDR1 DFQATT, CDR2 SNEGSKA (reference sequence). The CDR3 runs to 13 residues. The CDR3 spells CSAGQGANGELFF. The DNA for the CDR3 is TGCAGTGCTGGCCAGGGGGCGAACGGGGAGCTGTTTTTT.

Only a few counts were recorded for this clonotype. J is TRBJ2-7 and V is TRBV20-1; 13 bases are a match to TRBD2. Germline CDR1 is DFQATT and CDR2 is SNEGSKA (reference sequence). The CDR3 length is 17 residues. The V gene end was trimmed by 1 base and the J gene end by 3 bases; junction bases not matched to a gene: 9. The CDR3 region has the DNA TGCAGTGCTAGAGGCCTCGGACTAGCGGGAGTAAGCTACGAGCAGTACTTC. Protein product: CSARGLGLAGVSYEQYF.

This chain uses TRBV29-1 with TRBJ2-5, with a weak D call TRBD1 (6 bases). The germline V gene encodes CDR1 SQVTM and CDR2 ANQGSEA. The CDR3 sequence is 14 residues long. The V end was cut by 3 bases, the J end by 5 bases, with 16 bases between. CDR3 amino acids: CSVEPEQGGETQYF. The CDR3, as DNA: TGCAGCGTTGAGCCGGAACAGGGTGGGGAGACCCAGTACTTC. The full variable domain, with the rest looked up from reference TRBV29-1 and TRBJ2-5, is SAVISQKPSRDICQRGTSLTIQCQVDSQVTMMFWYRQQPGQSLTLIATANQGSEATYESGFVIDKFPISRPNLTFSTLTVSNMSPEDSSIYLCSVEPEQGGETQYFGPGTRLLVL.

The chain links TRBV2 to TRBJ2-7, with TRBD1 as a possible D gene (6 bases). The V gene's germline CDR1 is SNHLY and CDR2 FYNNEI. The ends were cut back, 8 bases at V and 2 bases at J, with 10 bases in the middle. The length of the CDR3 is 12 residues. CDR3 in DNA: TGTGCCAGCGGGGACAAAGCCTACGAGCAGTACTTC. This translates into CASGDKAYEQYF.

This clonotype came up a few times. This rearrangement joins TRBV6-5 to TRBJ2-1; D uncertain. Germline V CDR1 and CDR2: MNHEY, SVGAGI. Trimming stripped 0 bases from V and 0 bases from J, with 3 bases between. This CDR3 has 14 amino acids. The CDR3 here is CASSYSDSYNEQFF. Here the CDR3 DNA reads TGTGCCAGCAGTTACTCGGACTCCTACAATGAGCAGTTCTTC.

With regard to this clonotype: A much larger clone differs by one base, so this may be a read error. The chain employs TRBV10-2 and TRBJ2-3, with 7 bases aligning to TRBD2. Germline-derived CDR1 and CDR2 are WSHSY and SAAADI. V was clipped by 10 bases and J by 0 bases; unmatched bases: 13. This CDR3 has 16 amino acids. The CDR3 region has the DNA TGCGCCAACAGCAACTTGGGACTACCGAGCACAGATACGCAGTATTTT. Its translation is CANSNLGLPSTDTQYF.

The chain uses TRBV6-5 and TRBJ2-5; 7 positions match TRBD1. The germline V gene has CDR1 MNHEY and CDR2 SVGAGI. J gave up 12 bases and V 8 bases, and 9 bases lay outside the gene matches. This CDR3 region has 11 residues. CDR3 region: CASLRQGTEYF. CDR3 nucleotides: TGTGCCAGCCTGAGACAGGGAACCGAGTACTTC.

The chain employs TRBV4-2 and TRBJ2-7; no clear D gene. CDR3 size: 16 residues. Trimming pared 2 bases from V and 3 bases from J, leaving 17 bases between. Germline V gene sequence: CDR1 LGHNA, CDR2 YNFKEQ. CDR3 coding DNA: TGTGCCAGCAGCCAACGTAGGGCTTCCCTGCGCTACGAGCAGTACTTC. Its translation is CASSQRRASLRYEQYF.

This rearrangement joins TRBV5-1 to TRBJ1-4, with 7 bases fitting TRBD1. The germline V gene encodes CDR1 SGHRS and CDR2 YFSETQ. V shed 4 bases, J shed 3 bases, and the junction held 9 bases outside the gene matches. The CDR3 runs 16 residues. The CDR3 nucleotides read TGCGCCAGCAGCATCTCGACAGGGATGGCTAATGAAAAACTGTTTTTT. Residues: CASSISTGMANEKLFF. Variable domain in full (rest from reference TRBV5-1 and TRBJ1-4): KAGVTQTPRYLIKTRGQQVTLSCSPISGHRSVSWYQQTPGQGLQFLFEYFSETQRNKGNFPGRFSGRQFSNSRSEMNVSTLELGDSALYLCASSISTGMANEKLFFGSGTQLSVL.

This chain links TRBV6-1 with TRBJ2-1, with TRBD2 identical over 9 bases. This CDR3 has 14 amino acids. Germline V gene lookup returns CDR1 MNHNS and CDR2 SASEGT. Germline trimming cut 8 bases from V and 3 bases from J; bases unmatched to any gene: 5. The CDR3 is CASWSSGNYNEQFF. CDR3 DNA: TGTGCCAGCTGGTCTAGCGGGAACTACAATGAGCAGTTCTTC.

This clonotype was detected a few times. CDR3 DNA sequence: TGCGCCAGCAGCGGGCGCGGGACAGCTGATGGCTACACCTTC. It codes for CASSGRGTADGYTF. The gene calls are TRBV5-1 and TRBJ1-2; TRBD1 matches 7 bases. The CDR3 covers 14 residues. Germline assignment: CDR1 SGHRS and CDR2 YFSETQ. V lost 4 bases, J lost 6 bases, and 9 bases stayed unmatched.

This clonotype was detected only a few times. J is TRBJ2-7 and V is TRBV29-1; 8 bases fit TRBD2. V was pared by 4 bases and J by 5 bases, with 4 bases of the junction left unmatched. The germline CDR1 and CDR2 sequences are SQVTM and ANQGSEA. The CDR3 totals 12 residues. CDR3 sequence (DNA): TGCAGCGTTGGGGCGGGAGGTAACGAGCAGTACTTC. It yields the protein CSVGAGGNEQYF.